A single sample gave rise to the 10 T cell receptor beta chains below, sequenced in a study of beta chain features in type 1 diabetes. Overall study results and limits: In every one of the four CD4+ subsets, TCRB CDR3s were moderately but significantly shorter in Type 1 diabetes patients.

Every bit of the isolated RNA underwent reverse transcription, so sequencing read expressed TCRB transcripts. Sequenced by immunoSEQ multiplex PCR; TCRdb stores in-frame clones only, minus some. The sample comprises approximately 140,000 clones, roughly 10% of which are singletons, and around 0.79% rests with the top ten. Antigens for these TCRs are unknown. Sequences were obtained from central memory CD4+ T cells from blood. These receptors all stem from a man younger than 45 with type 1 diabetes.

This rearrangement joins TRBV6-1 to TRBJ2-5; D is uncertain. CDR1 is MNHNS and CDR2 is SASEGT in the germline V gene. The ends were cut back, 6 bases at V and 0 bases at J, with 5 bases in the middle. The CDR3 loop spans 12 amino acids. DNA of the CDR3: TGTGCCAGCAGGGAGTACCAAGAGACCCAGTACTTC. Amino acids: CASREYQETQYF.

This chain uses TRBV2 with TRBJ1-1; 8 positions agree with TRBD1. The CDR3 is made up of 13 amino acids. The V gene's germline CDR1 is SNHLY and CDR2 FYNNEI. Trimming at V came to 10 bases and at J to 5 bases, leaving 9 bases not matched to a gene. Here the CDR3 reads CATLDREFTEAFF. The CDR3 nucleotides are TGTGCCACCCTGGACAGGGAGTTTACTGAAGCTTTCTTT.

Only a few counts were recorded for this clone. The J gene is TRBJ2-1, the V gene TRBV5-1; 9 bases line up with TRBD1. Germline V CDR1 and CDR2: SGHRS, YFSETQ. There are 16 residues in the CDR3. Trimming took 3 bases from V and 4 from J; bases not matched to a gene: 8. The CDR3 loop is CASSSLGQGTYNEQFF. DNA for the CDR3: TGCGCCAGCAGCTCCCTCGGACAGGGGACTTACAATGAGCAGTTCTTC.

The table lists this clone with a few counts. The chain has TRBV7-2 and TRBJ1-3; TRBD1 agrees at 7 bases. The V segment lost 5 bases and the J segment 2 bases; nucleotides outside the gene matches: 9. The CDR3 spans 16 residues. Germline CDR1 reads SGHTA; CDR2 reads FQGNSA. CDR3 residues: CASSPRTGGAGNTIYF. DNA of the CDR3: TGTGCCAGCAGCCCCCGGACAGGCGGTGCTGGAAACACCATATATTTT.

This chain uses TRBV7-9 with TRBJ1-1; 8 nucleotides agree with TRBD1. After removal of 1 base from V and 4 bases from J, the junction contained 5 bases not matched to a gene. The length of the CDR3 is 15 residues. Germline CDR1 SEHNR, CDR2 FQNEAQ (reference sequence). The CDR3 is CASSLEGQVGTEAFF. The CDR3 bases are TGTGCCAGCAGCTTAGAGGGACAGGTCGGCACTGAAGCTTTCTTT.

This clone was counted between two and nine times. V is TRBV11-2 and J is TRBJ2-5; 7 bases fit TRBD1. J lost 3 bases, V lost 0 bases, and 7 bases had no gene match. Germline loops: CDR1 SGHAT, CDR2 FQNNGV. This CDR3 is built from 16 residues. The CDR3 protein is CASSLDTGAAEETQYF. In DNA form, the CDR3 reads TGTGCCAGCAGCTTAGATACAGGGGCCGCGGAAGAGACCCAGTACTTC. Full variable domain (outside the CDR3, taken from reference TRBV11-2 and TRBJ2-5): EAGVAQSPRYKIIEKRQSVAFWCNPISGHATLYWYQQILGQGPKLLIQFQNNGVVDDSQLPKDRFSAERLKGVDSTLKIQPAKLEDSAVYLCASSLDTGAAEETQYFGPGTRLLVL.

This clone was seen a handful of times. This chain connects TRBV29-1 to TRBJ2-1; the D gene is possibly TRBD1 (5 bases). Trimming removed 7 bases from V and 7 bases from J, with 11 bases in between. This CDR3 comprises 11 residues. Germline assignment: CDR1 SQVTM and CDR2 ANQGSEA. The chain's CDR3 is CSGAGWNEQFF. CDR3 coding DNA: TGCAGCGGCGCAGGGTGGAATGAGCAGTTCTTC.

The V and J genes are TRBV9 and TRBJ1-1; 8 nucleotides match TRBD1. The CDR3 is 14 amino acids. J gave up 5 bases and V 4 bases, and 7 bases lay outside the gene matches. Germline V CDR1 and CDR2: SGDLS, YYNGEE. CDR3: CASSRGQGGTEAFF. DNA for the CDR3: TGTGCCAGCAGCCGAGGACAGGGAGGGACTGAAGCTTTCTTT.

This chain connects TRBV2 to TRBJ2-4; no definite D call. This CDR3 region has 13 residues. Looked up from germline, CDR1 is SNHLY and CDR2 is FYNNEI. V was pared by 0 bases and J by 6 bases, with 6 bases between. CDR3 DNA: TGTGCCAGCAGTGAAGCGCCGGGAAACATTCAGTACTTC. Its translation is CASSEAPGNIQYF.

CDR3 in amino acids: CASSSRTAGDTQYF. CDR3 sequence (DNA): TGTGCCAGCAGCTCACGGACCGCGGGAGATACGCAGTATTTT. The V and J genes are TRBV5-4 and TRBJ2-3; possible D gene TRBD2, 5 bases. The CDR3 contains 14 residues. CDR1 SGHNT and CDR2 YYREEE come from the germline V gene (reference sequence). Trimming took off 3 bases at V and 5 bases at J, with 13 bases between the two ends.